A selection of T cell receptor beta chains follows, all from one sample in a study of blood T cell repertoires in COVID-19. Some clones are missing from TCRdb's copy, which holds only in-frame ones; the method was immunoSEQ multiplex PCR. The table includes roughly 250,000 clones, about 88% detected once. The sample taken for sequencing was PBMCs or T cells enriched from blood (not recorded which). The receptor set was obtained from a woman aged 45-59 years who had recovered from COVID-19. CDR3s include the opening cysteine and the closing phenylalanine or tryptophan. The order of the fields is J gene, V gene, CDR3 protein.

>TRBJ2-2|TRBV10-3
CAIMRGGAPGELFF
>TRBJ2-1|TRBV27
CASSLAWTGGYEQFF
>TRBJ2-5|TRBV27
CASSLTFQETQYF
>TRBJ1-5|TRBV28
CASRPGQGLSYSNQPQHF
>TRBJ2-1|TRBV15
CATSRVVSGSLFRNEQFF
>TRBJ2-3|TRBV28
CATRSGTPPPDTQYF
>TRBJ2-2|TRBV11-3
CASSPGLAGTGELFF
>TRBJ1-5|TRBV7-8
CASSFMGPNQPQHF
>TRBJ2-3|TRBV4-3
CASSQDGAGGAEDTQYF
>TRBJ1-1|TRBV7-9
CASSLQGWEAFF
>TRBJ2-3|TRBV4-3
CASSQGALVVAGGPTLSDTQYF
>TRBJ1-6|TRBV11-1
CASSSTSAYYNSPLHF
>TRBJ2-7|TRBV3-1/TRBV3-2
CASRRGSSYEQYF
>TRBJ1-4|TRBV5-1
CASSPRQIGEKLFF
>TRBJ1-5|TRBV4-2
CASSRLDPRGGNQPQHF
>TRBJ2-3|TRBV7-2
CASSRTGGDTQYF
>TRBJ2-7|TRBV30
CAWMTGTGGHEQYF
>TRBJ1-2|TRBV29-1
CSDRGNGYTF
>TRBJ1-4|TRBV6-5
CASSFVRLYEKLFF
>TRBJ2-3|TRBV7-6
CASSPRTSGSDTQYF
>TRBJ2-7|TRBV2
CASSEGLLRDRPREQYF
>TRBJ1-2|TRBV5-8
CASSLTDHGYTF
>TRBJ2-1|TRBV12-3/TRBV12-4
CASSQNRYNEQFF
>TRBJ2-7|TRBV29-1
CSVEREGGGEQYF
>TRBJ2-2|TRBV7-9
CASRAPSSGELFF
>TRBJ2-3|TRBV5-5
CASSLWGLSTDTQYF
>TRBJ2-1|TRBV29-1
CSAAGGRANYNEQFF
>TRBJ1-2|TRBV29-1
CSVEVNYGYTF
>TRBJ2-3|TRBV11-3
CASSLGLAGRTDTQYF
>TRBJ2-5|TRBV2
CASSEDRGQETQYF
>TRBJ2-1|TRBV5-1
CASSVGTQSPYNEQFF
>TRBJ2-5|TRBV19
CASSMWASGKETQYF
>TRBJ1-1|TRBV19
CASRTGGSEAFF
>TRBJ2-7|TRBV5-1
CASSFGAGGSYEQYF
>TRBJ2-7|TRBV6-5
CAIRRLEGRNEQYF
>TRBJ1-1|TRBV18
CASSGQGNTEAFF
>TRBJ2-7|TRBV7-8
CASSFTVGQKYSLTSYEQYF
>TRBJ2-3|TRBV6-5
CASSEVAYTQYF
>TRBJ2-6|TRBV5-1
CASSLGTGRGANVLTF
>TRBJ2-1|TRBV11-2
CASSFLSLYEQFF
>TRBJ2-2|TRBV30
CAWSVPGTDHGELFF
>TRBJ1-2|TRBV29-1
CSAGTGSPNYGYTF
>TRBJ2-2|TRBV9
CASSARQIVAGELFF
>TRBJ1-4|TRBV2
CASSRDSRREKLFF
>TRBJ1-2|TRBV5-5
CASSFSANYGYTF
>TRBJ2-2|TRBV7-2
CASSPSQGAYTGELFF
>TRBJ2-3|TRBV4-2
CASSQAPGASTDTQYF
>TRBJ1-1|TRBV6-5
CASSYSYTGTEAFF
>TRBJ2-2|TRBV5-4
CASSLGTGGAAGELFF
>TRBJ2-7|TRBV11-2
CASSEPGTGGSEQYF
>TRBJ2-3|TRBV4-1
CASSTRLEADTQYF
>TRBJ2-1|TRBV27
CASSWLAGATGNEQFF
>TRBJ1-2|TRBV2
CASRGEVSYGYTF
>TRBJ2-1|TRBV11-3
CASSFSGAPNNEQFF
>TRBJ1-5|TRBV27
CASSPRVGYQPQHF
>TRBJ2-3|TRBV6-5
CASSRGQGTDTQYF
>TRBJ2-5|TRBV7-8
CASSYRDYQETQYF